A single sample gave rise to the 25 T cell receptor beta chains below, sequenced in a study of blood T cell repertoires in COVID-19. Sequencing used immunoSEQ multiplex PCR; TCRdb keeps in-frame clones, though not all of them. Among 150,000 to 200,000 clones listed, around 76% were seen once. Sequenced sample: PBMCs or T cells enriched from blood (not recorded which). Every receptor here comes from a woman aged 50 to 60 with acute COVID-19.

The V gene is TRBV20-1, the J gene TRBJ1-1; D gene ambiguous. The CDR3 has 14 amino acids. V lost 3 bases and J 0 bases, leaving 11 bases between the germline ends. Germline values: CDR1 DFQATT, CDR2 SNEGSKA (reference sequence). Written as DNA, the CDR3 is TGCAGTGCTAGTGGCCCGGAGGTGAACACTGAAGCTTTCTTT. Translation gives CSASGPEVNTEAFF.

The table lists this clone with a count of one. The chain carries TRBV5-4 and TRBJ1-2; unclear D gene. V lost 2 bases to trimming and J lost 5 bases, with 13 bases between them. Germline V lookup: CDR1 SGHNT, CDR2 YYREEE (reference sequence). The CDR3 runs 14 residues. CDR3 in DNA: TGTGCCAGCAGCTTCGAGGGAACAGCATATGGCTACACCTTC. It is translated as CASSFEGTAYGYTF.

The V gene is TRBV7-2, the J gene TRBJ2-5; a possible D gene is TRBD2 (6 bases). V was trimmed by 7 bases and J by 1 base, leaving 10 bases between them. CDR3 length: 13 residues. From germline, CDR1 is SGHTA and CDR2 FQGNSA. The CDR3 nucleotides read TGTGCCAGCACCCGGGGGAGCCAAGAGACCCAGTACTTC. Its protein product is CASTRGSQETQYF.

V and J are TRBV24-1 and TRBJ2-2; 7 nucleotides line up with TRBD2. Trimming cost V 5 bases and J 2 bases; bases outside gene matches: 4. Germline CDR1 and CDR2: KGHDR and SFDVKD. The CDR3 is 15 amino acids. The chain's CDR3 is CATSASGTNTGELFF. The CDR3 DNA reads as TGTGCCACCAGTGCGAGCGGGACCAACACCGGGGAGCTGTTTTTT.

The chain links TRBV10-3 to TRBJ1-1, with D tentatively TRBD1 (6 bases). Per the germline V gene, CDR1 is ENHRY and CDR2 is SYGVKD. The CDR3 totals 13 residues. The V gene lost 6 bases and the J gene lost 1 base, with 9 bases spanning the gap. The CDR3: CAIRSGQNTEAFF. The CDR3 coding sequence is TGTGCCATCAGGTCGGGACAGAACACTGAAGCTTTCTTT.

This chain joins TRBV6-6 and TRBJ2-6; 7 positions agree with TRBD1. Germline CDR1 MNHNY, CDR2 SVGAGI (reference sequence). CDR3 length: 18 amino acids. With 5 bases clipped from V and 1 base from J, the junction kept 11 bases outside the gene matches. The CDR3 DNA reads TGTGCCAGCAGTCTACAGGGGACCTCTCGTTCTGGGGCCAACGTCCTGACTTTC. Amino acid sequence: CASSLQGTSRSGANVLTF.

The chain uses TRBV19 and TRBJ2-5; weak D call: TRBD2 (6 bases). V dropped 8 bases and J dropped 1 base, with 11 bases sitting between them. From germline, CDR1 is LNHDA and CDR2 SQIVND (reference sequence). The CDR3 totals 13 residues. The CDR3 sequence: CASGRSGQETQYF. The DNA of the CDR3 is TGTGCCAGTGGGCGTAGCGGCCAAGAGACCCAGTACTTC.

This chain joins TRBV9 and TRBJ1-4; D unresolved. Germline V gene data show CDR1 as SGDLS and CDR2 as YYNGEE. The V end was cut by 3 bases, the J end by 3 bases, with 12 bases between. The CDR3 runs to 15 residues. The chain's CDR3 is CASSESNGANEKLFF. DNA for the CDR3: TGTGCCAGCAGCGAGTCGAATGGAGCTAATGAAAAACTGTTTTTT.

This clone was seen a few times. The J gene is TRBJ2-3, the V gene TRBV7-9; 7 positions agree with TRBD2. Germline assignment: CDR1 SEHNR and CDR2 FQNEAQ (reference sequence). The CDR3 has 16 amino acids. V gave up 5 bases and J gave up 4 bases; unmatched junction bases: 12. The CDR3 loop is CASSTTSSGPSDTQYF. DNA for the CDR3: TGTGCCAGCAGCACAACTTCTAGCGGTCCTTCAGATACGCAGTATTTT.

The chain couples TRBV24-1 to TRBJ1-1; possibly TRBD1 for D (6 bases). Germline values: CDR1 KGHDR, CDR2 SFDVKD. V dropped 0 bases and J dropped 0 bases, with 25 bases sitting between them. This CDR3 spans 21 amino acids. The CDR3 DNA reads as TGTGCCACCAGTGATTTGCCCTATCCGATAATGACAGGAGCCATGAACACTGAAGCTTTCTTT. Protein: CATSDLPYPIMTGAMNTEAFF.

The gene calls are TRBV5-1 and TRBJ2-3; D uncertain. CDR3 length: 14 amino acids. CDR1 and CDR2 (germline): SGHRS, YFSETQ. Trimming shortened V by 4 bases and J by 1 base, and 10 bases separated the two germline ends. CDR3 region: CASSERHRTDTQYF. The CDR3 nucleotides are TGCGCCAGCAGCGAGAGACACCGCACAGATACGCAGTATTTT. Combining the CDR3 with reference TRBV5-1 and TRBJ2-3 gives the whole variable domain KAGVTQTPRYLIKTRGQQVTLSCSPISGHRSVSWYQQTPGQGLQFLFEYFSETQRNKGNFPGRFSGRQFSNSRSEMNVSTLELGDSALYLCASSERHRTDTQYFGPGTRLTVL.

This chain connects TRBV19 to TRBJ2-2, with D possibly matching TRBD2 (6 bases). Germline V gene data show CDR1 as LNHDA and CDR2 as SQIVND (reference sequence). The CDR3 consists of 16 residues. Trimming took 5 bases from V and 2 from J, leaving 15 bases between them. The CDR3 DNA is TGTGCCAGTAGTTGGGGACTCGCCCTCAACACCGGGGAGCTGTTTTTT. As protein: CASSWGLALNTGELFF.

The chain uses TRBV23-1 and TRBJ2-1; TRBD2 agrees at 8 bases. TRBV23-1 is known as an ORF, though its function is uncertain. The CDR3 has 17 amino acids. With 2 bases clipped from V and 1 base from J, the junction kept 7 bases outside the gene matches. CDR3 residues: CASSQHKRGPSYNEQFF. In DNA, the CDR3 is TGCGCCAGCAGTCAACATAAGCGGGGGCCTTCCTACAATGAGCAGTTCTTC.

This sequence joins TRBV19 and TRBJ2-3; 10 nucleotides align to TRBD2. The germline CDR1 and CDR2 sequences are LNHDA and SQIVND (reference sequence). The CDR3 is made up of 16 amino acids. V lost 8 bases to trimming and J lost 8 bases; unmatched junction nucleotides: 16. In DNA, the CDR3 is TGTGCCAGTGATTCCCGGACAGGGAGCGGGGGGGCTACGCAGTATTTT. As protein: CASDSRTGSGGATQYF.

The chain carries TRBV28 and TRBJ1-6; D may be TRBD1 (6 bases). In germline, CDR1 is MDHEN, CDR2 SYDVKM. The CDR3 runs to 14 residues. The V end lost 3 bases, the J end lost 5 bases, and 8 bases lay between the germline ends. The CDR3 reads CASSLQGNNSPLHF. The CDR3, as DNA: TGTGCCAGCAGTTTGCAGGGGAATAATTCACCCCTCCACTTT.

The chain employs TRBV5-1 and TRBJ2-3; TRBD2 matches at 9 bases. Germline-derived CDR1 and CDR2 are SGHRS and YFSETQ. The CDR3 totals 16 residues. With V trimmed by 0 bases and J by 5 bases, 7 bases remained unmatched. CDR3 residues: CASSLVAGGPGDTQYF. In nucleotides, the CDR3 is TGCGCCAGCAGCTTGGTGGCGGGGGGGCCGGGAGATACGCAGTATTTT.

The sample holds one count of this clone. The chain uses TRBV9 and TRBJ2-2, with TRBD1 identical over 7 bases. The germline V gene has CDR1 SGDLS and CDR2 YYNGEE. The V segment lost 3 bases and the J segment 7 bases; nucleotides outside the gene matches: 3. CDR3 size: 13 residues. CDR3 protein: CASSGTGVGELFF. In DNA, the CDR3 is TGTGCCAGCAGCGGTACAGGGGTCGGGGAGCTGTTTTTT.

The gene calls are TRBV19 and TRBJ1-6; 9 bases match TRBD1. Germline CDR1 is LNHDA and CDR2 is SQIVND (reference sequence). The V segment lost 9 bases and the J segment 7 bases; nucleotides outside the gene matches: 10. The CDR3 has 15 residues. The CDR3 loop is CASRGSGTGNSPLHF. The CDR3 DNA reads as TGTGCCAGCCGGGGATCCGGGACAGGGAATTCACCCCTCCACTTT.

In this sample, this clone turned up once. This chain links TRBV6-1 with TRBJ1-1; tentative D call: TRBD1 (6 bases). CDR1 and CDR2 from the germline V gene are MNHNS and SASEGT. This CDR3 spans 14 amino acids. Trimming shortened V by 3 bases and J by 0 bases, and 8 bases separated the two germline ends. The DNA of the CDR3 is TGTGCCAGCAGTGACAGGGGCGTGAACACTGAAGCTTTCTTT. Residues: CASSDRGVNTEAFF.

This chain joins TRBV18 and TRBJ1-2, with a weak D call TRBD1 (6 bases). The CDR3 is made up of 14 amino acids. Germline CDR1 and CDR2: KGHSH and LQKENI. Trimming removed 4 bases from V and 4 bases from J, with 13 bases in between. CDR3 loop: CASSQTGNSYGYTF. The DNA of the CDR3 is TGTGCCAGCTCACAAACAGGGAACTCCTATGGCTACACCTTC.

The chain couples TRBV5-5 to TRBJ2-3, with 8 bases lining up with TRBD2. The CDR3 is made up of 16 amino acids. Germline loops: CDR1 SGHKS, CDR2 YYEKEE (reference sequence). Losses at the gene ends were 5 bases for V and 5 bases for J; bases not matched to a gene: 13. The CDR3 coding sequence is TGTGCCAGCAGTTACCTTAGCGGGGTTGTGGGAGATACGCAGTATTTT. It specifies CASSYLSGVVGDTQYF.

This clone was recorded many times. The rearrangement uses TRBV6-2 or TRBV6-3 and TRBJ2-2, with D tentatively TRBD2 (6 bases). The V gene's germline CDR1 is MNHEY and CDR2 SVGEGT. Trimming took off 4 bases at V and 3 bases at J, with 12 bases between the two ends. The CDR3 has 15 residues. CDR3 amino acids: CASSSLGGHTGELFF. The CDR3, as DNA: TGTGCCAGCAGTTCTCTGGGGGGACACACCGGGGAGCTGTTTTTT.

The J gene is TRBJ1-1, the V gene TRBV7-2, with D maybe TRBD1 (6 bases). V was shortened by 4 bases and J by 7 bases, with 19 bases between the two germline ends. The germline V gene has CDR1 SGHTA and CDR2 FQGNSA. The CDR3 covers 15 residues. The CDR3 coding sequence is TGTGCCAGCAGCTCCGAGGGGGGGCCGACCCTTGAAGCTTTCTTT. Translating it yields CASSSEGGPTLEAFF.

V is TRBV6-5 and J is TRBJ1-4; 7 positions agree with TRBD1. The CDR3 loop spans 14 amino acids. Germline V gives CDR1 MNHEY, CDR2 SVGAGI. The J segment lost 8 bases and the V segment lost 6 bases, leaving 9 bases of the junction unmatched. Here the CDR3 reads CASRPTGEEEKLFF. The DNA of the CDR3 is TGTGCCAGCAGGCCTACAGGGGAGGAAGAAAAACTGTTTTTT.

The J gene is TRBJ2-6, the V gene TRBV5-4, with 10 bases lining up with TRBD1. With V trimmed by 5 bases and J by 3 bases, 8 bases remained unmatched. Germline CDR1 reads SGHNT; CDR2 reads YYREEE (reference sequence). The CDR3 totals 17 residues. CDR3 in amino acids: CASSWGTGVRGANVLTF. Here the CDR3 DNA reads TGTGCCAGCAGTTGGGGGACAGGGGTACGTGGGGCCAACGTCCTGACTTTC.